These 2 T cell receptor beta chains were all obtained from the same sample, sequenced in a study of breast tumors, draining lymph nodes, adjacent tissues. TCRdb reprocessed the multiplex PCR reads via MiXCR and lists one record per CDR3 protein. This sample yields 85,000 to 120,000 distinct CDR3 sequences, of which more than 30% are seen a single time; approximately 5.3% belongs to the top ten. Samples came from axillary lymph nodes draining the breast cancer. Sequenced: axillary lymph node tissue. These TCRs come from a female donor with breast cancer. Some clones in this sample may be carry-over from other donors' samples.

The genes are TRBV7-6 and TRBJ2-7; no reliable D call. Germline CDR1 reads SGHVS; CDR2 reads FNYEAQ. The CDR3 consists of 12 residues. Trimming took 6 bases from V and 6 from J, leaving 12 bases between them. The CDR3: CASSPSQSEQYF. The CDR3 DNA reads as TGTGCCAGCAGTCCATCCCAGTCCGAGCAGTACTTC. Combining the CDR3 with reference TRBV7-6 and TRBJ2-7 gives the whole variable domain GAGVSQSPRYKVTKRGQDVALRCDPISGHVSLYWYRQALGQGPEFLTYFNYEAQQDKSGLPNDRFSAERPEGSISTLTIQRTEQRDSAMYRCASSPSQSEQYFGPGTRLTVT.

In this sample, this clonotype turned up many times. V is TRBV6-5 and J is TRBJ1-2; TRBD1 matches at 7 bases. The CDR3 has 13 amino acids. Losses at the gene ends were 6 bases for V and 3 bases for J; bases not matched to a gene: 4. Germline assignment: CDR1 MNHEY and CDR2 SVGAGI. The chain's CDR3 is CASSIGQDYGYTF. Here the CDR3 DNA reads TGTGCCAGCAGCATCGGACAGGACTATGGCTACACCTTC.